Presented here are 14 T cell receptor beta chains from one specimen sequenced in a study of T-cell memory formation after mild COVID-19. TCRdb called the 5' RACE reads again in MiXCR, with one record for every CDR3 protein. The table lists 250,000 to 300,000 distinct CDR3 sequences, 15% to 20% of them singletons. The sequenced sample consisted of PBMCs or a T cell subset sorted from them (not recorded which). These receptors all stem from a man between 18 and 35 years old who had mild COVID-19 (a few samples of this study predate the infection). Cell type and time point are not known.

This clonotype was seen more than once but under ten times. The chain is built from TRBV27 and TRBJ1-1, with D possibly being TRBD1 (5 bases). In germline, CDR1 is MNHEY, CDR2 SMNVEV (reference sequence). Between the trimmed V and J ends, which lost 9 bases and 8 bases, there was a span of 16 bases. The CDR3 has 12 residues. The CDR3: CASLGGTGEAFF. In nucleotides, the CDR3 is TGTGCCAGTTTGGGCGGGACGGGGGAAGCTTTCTTT.

The chain recombines TRBV6-5 with TRBJ2-1; maybe TRBD1 (6 bases). The CDR3 runs 16 residues. V gave up 0 bases and J gave up 10 bases, with 19 bases separating them. CDR1 is MNHEY, CDR2 SVGAGI, per germline. CDR3 sequence (DNA): TGTGCCAGCAGTTACTCCCTTTGGGGGCGATTGGCGGAGCAGTTCTTC. Its translation: CASSYSLWGRLAEQFF.

Only one count was recorded for this clonotype. The rearrangement uses TRBV4-3 and TRBJ1-5; no definite D call. From germline, CDR1 is LGHNA and CDR2 YSLEER. The CDR3 has 15 amino acids. Trimming took off 4 bases at V and 5 bases at J, with 15 bases between the two ends. CDR3 protein: CASSLEARRDQPQHF. In DNA, the CDR3 is TGCGCCAGCAGCCTCGAGGCAAGGAGGGATCAGCCCCAGCATTTT.

This clonotype turned up a few times. V usage is TRBV5-5 and J usage is TRBJ1-5; a weak D match, TRBD1 (6 bases). The germline gives CDR1 SGHKS, CDR2 YYEKEE (reference sequence). Trimming removed 0 bases at V and 4 bases at J, with 14 bases between. The CDR3 loop spans 16 amino acids. The CDR3 coding sequence is TGTGCCAGCAGCTTGGTTCAGGGGATGTGGAATCAGCCCCAGCATTTT. This encodes CASSLVQGMWNQPQHF.

The chain couples TRBV15 to TRBJ2-4; D is ambiguous. Germline V gene lookup returns CDR1 LNHNV and CDR2 YYDKDF (reference sequence). V was pared by 8 bases and J by 0 bases, with 8 bases between. CDR3 length: 13 amino acids. The CDR3 region is CATGRAAKNIQYF. The CDR3 DNA follows: TGTGCCACCGGTAGGGCAGCCAAAAACATTCAGTACTTC.

This clonotype was observed a few times. The chain carries TRBV5-1 and TRBJ2-3; TRBD2 aligns across 10 bases. Germline CDR1 SGHRS, CDR2 YFSETQ. V lost 1 base and J lost 5; bases outside the gene matches: 7. The CDR3 sequence is 16 residues long. The CDR3 loop is CASSLRVAGGKDTQYF. As DNA, the CDR3 is TGCGCCAGCAGCTTGAGAGTAGCGGGGGGTAAAGATACGCAGTATTTT.

This clonotype has a handful of counts. The genes are TRBV5-1 and TRBJ2-2, with D unclear. The germline gives CDR1 SGHRS, CDR2 YFSETQ. This CDR3 has 14 residues. V shed 3 bases and J shed 1 base, with 7 bases lying between them. CDR3 protein: CASSWQVNTGELFF. CDR3 bases: TGCGCCAGCAGCTGGCAGGTGAACACCGGGGAGCTGTTTTTT.

The chain couples TRBV7-9 to TRBJ2-1; D might be TRBD1 or TRBD2, each matching 5 bases. This CDR3 has 16 residues. The germline V gene encodes CDR1 SEHNR and CDR2 FQNEAQ (reference sequence). Trimming removed 7 bases from V and 0 bases from J, with 16 bases in between. This CDR3 reads CASTPGTQSSYNEQFF. CDR3 coding DNA: TGTGCCAGCACCCCCGGGACGCAGAGCTCCTACAATGAGCAGTTCTTC.

The chain couples TRBV7-8 to TRBJ2-7; D is undetermined. This CDR3 has 14 residues. Germline V gene lookup returns CDR1 SGHVS and CDR2 FQNEAQ. V shed 1 base and J shed 3 bases, with 10 bases lying between them. The CDR3 nucleotides are TGTGCCAGCAGCTTAGGAGAGCAAGGCTACGAGCAGTACTTC. This translates into CASSLGEQGYEQYF.

The V call is TRBV11-2, the J call TRBJ2-6; D remains ambiguous. CDR3 length equals 13 residues. Germline V gene data show CDR1 as SGHAT and CDR2 as FQNNGV. The germline V and J ends were trimmed by 6 bases and 2 bases, with 5 bases remaining between them. CDR3 amino acids: CASRRAGANVLTF. The CDR3 DNA reads TGTGCCAGCAGGCGAGCTGGGGCCAACGTCCTGACTTTC.

This clonotype came up a few times. This rearrangement joins TRBV7-2 to TRBJ1-1; D not resolved. The length of the CDR3 is 14 residues. Germline CDR1 and CDR2: SGHTA and FQGNSA. Trimming pared 3 bases from V and 0 bases from J, leaving 8 bases between. The CDR3 nucleotides are TGTGCCAGCAGCTTCGGGTCCCTGAACACTGAAGCTTTCTTT. Protein sequence: CASSFGSLNTEAFF.

This clonotype has only a few counts. The V and J genes are TRBV29-1 and TRBJ1-2, with 7 nucleotides matching TRBD1. This CDR3 comprises 12 residues. V dropped 5 bases and J dropped 11; count of bases not matched to a gene: 11. Looked up from germline, CDR1 is SQVTM and CDR2 is ANQGSEA. The CDR3 DNA follows: TGCAGCGTTCTTCTAATCAGGGGGAGGTACACCTTC. Protein product: CSVLLIRGRYTF.

This chain links TRBV7-9 with TRBJ2-6; D remains ambiguous. Germline V CDR1 and CDR2: SEHNR, FQNEAQ (reference sequence). The CDR3 is made up of 15 amino acids. The V and J ends lost 5 bases and 1 base respectively, with 9 bases between them. In DNA, the CDR3 is TGTGCCAGCAGCCACACACGGTCTGGGGCCAACGTCCTGACTTTC. Its translation: CASSHTRSGANVLTF.

The chain is built from TRBV29-1 and TRBJ2-5; 12 nucleotides match TRBD2. This CDR3 has 14 residues. The germline V gene encodes CDR1 SQVTM and CDR2 ANQGSEA. With 6 bases clipped from V and 1 base from J, the junction kept 3 bases outside the gene matches. Here the CDR3 reads CSVPGLAGQETQYF. CDR3 nucleotide sequence: TGCAGCGTACCGGGACTAGCGGGCCAAGAGACCCAGTACTTC.